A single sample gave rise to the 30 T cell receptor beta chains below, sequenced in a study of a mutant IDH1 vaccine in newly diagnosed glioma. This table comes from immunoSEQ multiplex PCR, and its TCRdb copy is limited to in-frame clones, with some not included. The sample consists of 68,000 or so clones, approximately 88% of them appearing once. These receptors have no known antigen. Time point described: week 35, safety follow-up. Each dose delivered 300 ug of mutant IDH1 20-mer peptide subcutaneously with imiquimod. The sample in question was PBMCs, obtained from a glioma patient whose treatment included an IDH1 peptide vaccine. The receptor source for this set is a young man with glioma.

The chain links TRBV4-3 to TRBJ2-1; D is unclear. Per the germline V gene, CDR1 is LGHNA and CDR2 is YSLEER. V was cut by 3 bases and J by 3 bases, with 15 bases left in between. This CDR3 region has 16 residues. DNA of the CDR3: TGCGCCAGCAGCCAGCTTTATAGCCTCCTCTACAATGAGCAGTTCTTC. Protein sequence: CASSQLYSLLYNEQFF.

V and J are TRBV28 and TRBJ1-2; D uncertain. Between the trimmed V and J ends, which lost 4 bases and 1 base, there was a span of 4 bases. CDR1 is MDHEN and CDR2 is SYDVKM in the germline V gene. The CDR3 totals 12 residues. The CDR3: CASSSLNYGYTF. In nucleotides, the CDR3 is TGTGCCAGCAGTTCCCTTAACTATGGCTACACCTTC.

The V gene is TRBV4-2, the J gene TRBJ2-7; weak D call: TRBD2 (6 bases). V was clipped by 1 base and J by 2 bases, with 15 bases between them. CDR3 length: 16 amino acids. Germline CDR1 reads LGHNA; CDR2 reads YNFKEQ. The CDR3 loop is CASSQAGGGRAYEQYF. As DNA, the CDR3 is TGTGCCAGCAGCCAAGCCGGGGGTGGTCGAGCCTACGAGCAGTACTTC.

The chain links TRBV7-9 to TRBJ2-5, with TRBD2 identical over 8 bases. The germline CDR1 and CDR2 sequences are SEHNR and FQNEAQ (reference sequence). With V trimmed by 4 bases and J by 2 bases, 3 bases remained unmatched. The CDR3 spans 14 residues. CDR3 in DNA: TGTGCCAGCAGCTATATAGCGGGACAAGAGACCCAGTACTTC. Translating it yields CASSYIAGQETQYF.

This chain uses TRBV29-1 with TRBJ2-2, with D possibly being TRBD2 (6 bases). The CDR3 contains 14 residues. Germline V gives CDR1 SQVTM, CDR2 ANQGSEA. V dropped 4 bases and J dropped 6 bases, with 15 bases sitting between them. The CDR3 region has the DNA TGCAGCGTTGTGGGGAGGCACAGTCCCGGGGAGCTGTTTTTT. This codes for CSVVGRHSPGELFF.

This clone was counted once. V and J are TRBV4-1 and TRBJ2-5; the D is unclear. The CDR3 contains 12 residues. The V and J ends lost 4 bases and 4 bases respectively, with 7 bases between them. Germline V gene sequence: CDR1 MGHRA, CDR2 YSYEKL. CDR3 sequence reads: CASSPMGETQYF. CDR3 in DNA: TGCGCCAGCAGCCCTATGGGAGAGACCCAGTACTTC.

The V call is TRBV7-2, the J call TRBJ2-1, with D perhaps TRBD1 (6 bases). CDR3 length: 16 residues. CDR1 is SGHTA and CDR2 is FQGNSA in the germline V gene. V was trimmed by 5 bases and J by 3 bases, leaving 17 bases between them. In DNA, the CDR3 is TGTGCCAGCAGCGAGCCAGGGGTCGGACTCTACAATGAGCAGTTCTTC. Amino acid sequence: CASSEPGVGLYNEQFF. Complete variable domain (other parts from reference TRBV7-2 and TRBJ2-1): GAGVSQSPSNKVTEKGKDVELRCDPISGHTALYWYRQSLGQGLEFLIYFQGNSAPDKSGLPSDRFSAERTGGSVSTLTIQRTQQEDSAVYLCASSEPGVGLYNEQFFGPGTRLTVL.

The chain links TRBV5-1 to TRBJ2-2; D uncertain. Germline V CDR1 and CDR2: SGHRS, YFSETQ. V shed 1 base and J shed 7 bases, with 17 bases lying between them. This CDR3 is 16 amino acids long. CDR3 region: CASSLPPYRSDGELFF. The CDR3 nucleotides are TGCGCCAGCAGCTTGCCTCCTTACCGATCGGACGGGGAGCTGTTTTTT.

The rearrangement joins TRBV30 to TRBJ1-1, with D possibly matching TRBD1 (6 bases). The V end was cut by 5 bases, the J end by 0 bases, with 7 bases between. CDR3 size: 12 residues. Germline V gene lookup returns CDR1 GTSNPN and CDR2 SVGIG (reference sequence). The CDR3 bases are TGTGCCTGGGGACAGCTGAACACTGAAGCTTTCTTT. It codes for CAWGQLNTEAFF.

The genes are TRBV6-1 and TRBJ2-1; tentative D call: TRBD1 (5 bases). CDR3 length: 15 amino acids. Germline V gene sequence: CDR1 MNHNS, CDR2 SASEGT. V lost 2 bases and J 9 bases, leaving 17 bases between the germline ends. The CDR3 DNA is TGTGCCAGCAGTGAACAGGGTCTAAAGTCAACTGAGCAGTTCTTC. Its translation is CASSEQGLKSTEQFF.

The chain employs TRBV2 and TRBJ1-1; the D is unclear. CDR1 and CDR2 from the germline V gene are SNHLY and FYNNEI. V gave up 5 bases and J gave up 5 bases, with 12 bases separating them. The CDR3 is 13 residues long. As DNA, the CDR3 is TGTGCCAGCAGTCCATATCGCGAAACTGAAGCTTTCTTT. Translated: CASSPYRETEAFF.

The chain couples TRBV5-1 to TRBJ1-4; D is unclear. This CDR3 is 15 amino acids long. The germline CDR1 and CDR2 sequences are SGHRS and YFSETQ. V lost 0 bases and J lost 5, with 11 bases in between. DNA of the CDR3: TGCGCCAGCAGCTTGGCGTCAGCGAAGAATGAAAAACTGTTTTTT. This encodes CASSLASAKNEKLFF.

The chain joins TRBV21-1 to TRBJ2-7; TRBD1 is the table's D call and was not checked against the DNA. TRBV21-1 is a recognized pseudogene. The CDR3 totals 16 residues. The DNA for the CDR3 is TGTGCCAGCAGCAATTGGGACAGCCGCGTCCCATACGAGCAGTACTTC. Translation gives CASSNWDSRVPYEQYF.

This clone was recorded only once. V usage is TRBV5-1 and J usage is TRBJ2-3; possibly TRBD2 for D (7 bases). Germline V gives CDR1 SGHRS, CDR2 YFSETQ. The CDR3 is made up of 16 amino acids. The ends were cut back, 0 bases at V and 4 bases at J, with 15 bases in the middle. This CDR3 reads CASSLAFGGPPDTQYF. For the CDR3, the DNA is TGCGCCAGCAGCTTGGCGTTCGGGGGGCCCCCAGATACGCAGTATTTT. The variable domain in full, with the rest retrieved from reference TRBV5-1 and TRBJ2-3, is KAGVTQTPRYLIKTRGQQVTLSCSPISGHRSVSWYQQTPGQGLQFLFEYFSETQRNKGNFPGRFSGRQFSNSRSEMNVSTLELGDSALYLCASSLAFGGPPDTQYFGPGTRLTVL.

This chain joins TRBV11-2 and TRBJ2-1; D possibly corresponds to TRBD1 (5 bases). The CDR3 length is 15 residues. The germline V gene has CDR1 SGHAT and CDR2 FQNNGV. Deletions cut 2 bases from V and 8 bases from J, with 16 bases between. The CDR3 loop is CASSLTQGSRDEQFF. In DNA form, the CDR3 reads TGTGCCAGCAGCTTAACGCAGGGAAGTCGGGATGAGCAGTTCTTC.

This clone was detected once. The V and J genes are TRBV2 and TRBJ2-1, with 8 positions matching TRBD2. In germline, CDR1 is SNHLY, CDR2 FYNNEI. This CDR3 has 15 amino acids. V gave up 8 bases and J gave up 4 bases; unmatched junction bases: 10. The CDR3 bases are TGTGCCAGCGGCCTCGGGGGGGCAAAATACAATGAGCAGTTCTTC. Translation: CASGLGGAKYNEQFF.

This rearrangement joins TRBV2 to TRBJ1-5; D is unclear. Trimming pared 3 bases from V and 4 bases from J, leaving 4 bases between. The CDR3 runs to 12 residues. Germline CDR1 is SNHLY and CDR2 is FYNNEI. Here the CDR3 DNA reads TGTGCCAGCAGTGAGAGTAATCAGCCCCAGCATTTT. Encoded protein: CASSESNQPQHF.

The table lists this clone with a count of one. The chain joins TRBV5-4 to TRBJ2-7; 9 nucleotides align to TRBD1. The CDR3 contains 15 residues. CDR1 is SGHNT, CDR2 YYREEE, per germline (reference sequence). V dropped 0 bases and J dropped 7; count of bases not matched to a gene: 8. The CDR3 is CASSLGRTGVGEQYF. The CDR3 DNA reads TGTGCCAGCAGCTTGGGTCGGACAGGGGTAGGGGAGCAGTACTTC. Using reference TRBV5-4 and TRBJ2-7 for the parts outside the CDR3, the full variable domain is ETGVTQSPTHLIKTRGQQVTLRCSSQSGHNTVSWYQQALGQGPQFIFQYYREEENGRGNFPPRFSGLQFPNYSSELNVNALELDDSALYLCASSLGRTGVGEQYFGPGTRLTVT.

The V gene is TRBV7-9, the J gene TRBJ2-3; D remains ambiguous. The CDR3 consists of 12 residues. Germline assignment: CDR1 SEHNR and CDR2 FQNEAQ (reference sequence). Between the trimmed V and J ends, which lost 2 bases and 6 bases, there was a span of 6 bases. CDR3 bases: TGTGCCAGCAGCTTACATAGTGATACGCAGTATTTT. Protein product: CASSLHSDTQYF.

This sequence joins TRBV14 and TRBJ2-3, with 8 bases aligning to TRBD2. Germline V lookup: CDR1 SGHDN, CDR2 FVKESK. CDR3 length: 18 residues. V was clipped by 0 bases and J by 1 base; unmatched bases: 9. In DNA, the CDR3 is TGTGCCAGCAGCCAAGATCGGGGGAGCGGGAGAGGCACAGATACGCAGTATTTT. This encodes CASSQDRGSGRGTDTQYF.

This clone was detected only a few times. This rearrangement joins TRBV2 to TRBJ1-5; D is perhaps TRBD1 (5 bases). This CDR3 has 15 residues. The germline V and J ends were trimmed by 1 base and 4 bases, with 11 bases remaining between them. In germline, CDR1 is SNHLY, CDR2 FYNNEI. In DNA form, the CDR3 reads TGTGCCAGCAGTGAAGGGGGGTTTCCAAATCAGCCCCAGCATTTT. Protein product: CASSEGGFPNQPQHF.

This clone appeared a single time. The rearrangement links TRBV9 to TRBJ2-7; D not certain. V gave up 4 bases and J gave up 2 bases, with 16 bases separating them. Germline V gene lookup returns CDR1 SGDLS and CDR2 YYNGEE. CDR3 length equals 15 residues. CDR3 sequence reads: CASSSPGPGAYEQYF. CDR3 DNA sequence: TGTGCCAGCAGCTCCCCCGGCCCTGGGGCCTACGAGCAGTACTTC.

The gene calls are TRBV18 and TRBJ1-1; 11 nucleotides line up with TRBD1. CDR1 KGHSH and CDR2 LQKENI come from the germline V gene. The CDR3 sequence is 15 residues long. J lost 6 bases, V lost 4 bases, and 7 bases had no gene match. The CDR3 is CASSRGGQGAAEAFF. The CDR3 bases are TGTGCCAGCTCACGAGGAGGACAGGGGGCTGCTGAAGCTTTCTTT.

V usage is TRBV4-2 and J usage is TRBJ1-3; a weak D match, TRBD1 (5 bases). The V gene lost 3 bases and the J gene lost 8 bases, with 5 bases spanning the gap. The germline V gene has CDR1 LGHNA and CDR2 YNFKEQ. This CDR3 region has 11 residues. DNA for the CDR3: TGTGCCAGCAGCCAGGGGGACACCATATATTTT. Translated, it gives CASSQGDTIYF.

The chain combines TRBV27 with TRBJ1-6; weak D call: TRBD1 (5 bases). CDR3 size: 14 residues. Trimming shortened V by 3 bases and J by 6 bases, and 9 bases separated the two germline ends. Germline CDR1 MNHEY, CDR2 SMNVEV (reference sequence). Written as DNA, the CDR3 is TGTGCCAGCAGTTTGGGGCAGCTTAATTCACCCCTCCACTTT. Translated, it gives CASSLGQLNSPLHF.

CDR3 DNA sequence: TGTGCCAGCAGTTACGACAGGCGGAACACCGGGGAGCTGTTTTTT. It translates to CASSYDRRNTGELFF. The chain joins TRBV6-5 to TRBJ2-2, with a tentative D call TRBD1 (6 bases). V lost 2 bases and J 1 base, leaving 8 bases between the germline ends. The V gene's germline CDR1 is MNHEY and CDR2 SVGAGI. The CDR3 loop spans 15 amino acids.

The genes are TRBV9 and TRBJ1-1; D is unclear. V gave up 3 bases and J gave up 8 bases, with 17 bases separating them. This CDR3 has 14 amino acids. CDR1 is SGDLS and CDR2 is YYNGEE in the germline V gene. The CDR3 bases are TGTGCCAGCAGCGCTACTTCGAAGCCAAGGGAAGCTTTCTTT. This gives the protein CASSATSKPREAFF.

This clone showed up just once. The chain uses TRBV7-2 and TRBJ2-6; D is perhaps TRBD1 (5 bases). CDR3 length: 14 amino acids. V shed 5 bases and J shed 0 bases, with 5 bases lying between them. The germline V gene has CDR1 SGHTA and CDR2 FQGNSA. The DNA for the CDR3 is TGTGCCAGCAGCACAGGCTCTGGGGCCAACGTCCTGACTTTC. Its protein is CASSTGSGANVLTF.

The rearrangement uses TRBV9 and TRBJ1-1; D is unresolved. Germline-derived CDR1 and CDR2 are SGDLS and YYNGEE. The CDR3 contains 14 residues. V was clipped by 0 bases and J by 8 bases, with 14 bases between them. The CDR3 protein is CASSVEEAGVEAFF. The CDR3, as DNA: TGTGCCAGCAGCGTAGAGGAGGCCGGGGTGGAAGCTTTCTTT.

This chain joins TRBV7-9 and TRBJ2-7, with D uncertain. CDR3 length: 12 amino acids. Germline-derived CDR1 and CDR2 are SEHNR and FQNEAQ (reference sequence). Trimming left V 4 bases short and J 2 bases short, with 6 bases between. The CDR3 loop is CASSSHTYEQYF. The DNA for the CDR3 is TGTGCCAGCAGCTCCCACACCTACGAGCAGTACTTC.